Listed below are T cell receptor beta chains from one sample, sequenced in a study of cytomegalovirus exposure and HLA in healthy donors. Measured with immunoSEQ multiplex PCR; TCRdb has only the in-frame clones, and not every one. The table shows about 52,000 clones, with 45% to 70% occurring only once. Sequenced material: PBMCs. These receptors originate from a human donor in good health. Both conserved end residues are part of each CDR3. The D gene is left open where the match is weak.

v_call: TRBV18
d_call: NA
j_call: TRBJ2-1
cdr3_aa: CASSPDRTDYNEQFF

v_call: TRBV11-2
d_call: NA
j_call: TRBJ2-7
cdr3_aa: CASSSVIRGFNEQYF

v_call: TRBV28
d_call: NA
j_call: TRBJ1-1
cdr3_aa: CASSLLDIAGLEAFF

v_call: TRBV11-2
d_call: NA
j_call: TRBJ1-3
cdr3_aa: CASSSLRGAGNTIYF

v_call: TRBV6-5
d_call: NA
j_call: TRBJ2-1
cdr3_aa: CASGSRTSSYNEQFF

v_call: TRBV5-6
d_call: NA
j_call: TRBJ1-2
cdr3_aa: CASSLVAGNGYTF

v_call: TRBV7-9
d_call: TRBD1
j_call: TRBJ1-2
cdr3_aa: CSSSPGQIGYTF

v_call: TRBV14
d_call: NA
j_call: TRBJ2-5
cdr3_aa: CASSLLPGETQYF

v_call: TRBV5-8
d_call: TRBD1
j_call: TRBJ1-5
cdr3_aa: CASSERGPQPQHF

v_call: TRBV5-4
d_call: TRBD1
j_call: TRBJ1-5
cdr3_aa: CASSLGDRGRLGNQPQHF

v_call: TRBV5-6
d_call: TRBD2
j_call: TRBJ2-4
cdr3_aa: CASSSSGAAKNIQYF

v_call: TRBV27
d_call: TRBD1
j_call: TRBJ2-2
cdr3_aa: CASSYDRGTDTGELFF

v_call: TRBV2
d_call: NA
j_call: TRBJ2-7
cdr3_aa: CASTRTENYEQYF

v_call: TRBV4-1
d_call: TRBD1
j_call: TRBJ1-1
cdr3_aa: CASSQGPQGATEAFF

v_call: TRBV30
d_call: NA
j_call: TRBJ1-5
cdr3_aa: CAWSVGRGHQPQHF

v_call: TRBV27
d_call: TRBD2
j_call: TRBJ2-7
cdr3_aa: CASSPRLAGGTYEQYF

v_call: TRBV6-5
d_call: TRBD1
j_call: TRBJ2-3
cdr3_aa: CASSSDRGRDTQYF

v_call: TRBV19
d_call: NA
j_call: TRBJ1-5
cdr3_aa: CASSPRLTANQPQHF

v_call: TRBV19
d_call: NA
j_call: TRBJ1-2
cdr3_aa: CASSVQGGVGYGYTF

v_call: TRBV7-8
d_call: NA
j_call: TRBJ2-1
cdr3_aa: CASSWDTYNEQFF

v_call: TRBV6-1
d_call: TRBD2
j_call: TRBJ2-1
cdr3_aa: CASSVASGGWGNEQFF

v_call: TRBV7-9
d_call: NA
j_call: TRBJ1-1
cdr3_aa: CASSLAQGLNTEAFF

v_call: TRBV9
d_call: NA
j_call: TRBJ2-3
cdr3_aa: CASSVDRVGLNTRYF

v_call: TRBV10-3
d_call: NA
j_call: TRBJ2-3
cdr3_aa: CANRRDTTDTQYF

v_call: TRBV5-5
d_call: NA
j_call: TRBJ1-4
cdr3_aa: CASSPELGREKLFF

v_call: TRBV6-1
d_call: NA
j_call: TRBJ2-5
cdr3_aa: CASSVPGARQETQYF

v_call: TRBV4-2
d_call: NA
j_call: TRBJ2-7
cdr3_aa: CASSQATSREQYF

v_call: TRBV4-1
d_call: NA
j_call: TRBJ2-3
cdr3_aa: CASSERTASTDTQYF

v_call: TRBV19
d_call: NA
j_call: TRBJ2-1
cdr3_aa: CASSIGLQGGQFF

v_call: TRBV6-5
d_call: NA
j_call: TRBJ2-7
cdr3_aa: CATLNFAYEQYF

v_call: TRBV9
d_call: TRBD2
j_call: TRBJ2-3
cdr3_aa: CASSVGASGTTTDTQYF

v_call: TRBV4-3
d_call: NA
j_call: TRBJ2-1
cdr3_aa: CASSQEVRVTGYNEQFF

v_call: TRBV29-1
d_call: NA
j_call: TRBJ1-2
cdr3_aa: CSVLRRDYYGYTF

v_call: TRBV4-1
d_call: TRBD1
j_call: TRBJ1-5
cdr3_aa: CASSQQSRGLQPQHF

v_call: TRBV5-4
d_call: TRBD1
j_call: TRBJ1-2
cdr3_aa: CASSPQFGQDYGYTF

v_call: TRBV25-1
d_call: NA
j_call: TRBJ1-6
cdr3_aa: CASMSSYNSPLHF

v_call: TRBV4-2
d_call: TRBD1
j_call: TRBJ1-1
cdr3_aa: CASSSMGTGSGKAFF

v_call: TRBV2
d_call: TRBD1
j_call: TRBJ1-2
cdr3_aa: CASYGIRGHLNGYTF

v_call: TRBV2
d_call: NA
j_call: TRBJ1-1
cdr3_aa: CASSGQDMQAEAFF

v_call: TRBV7-9
d_call: NA
j_call: TRBJ2-7
cdr3_aa: CASSPTGYSYEQYF

v_call: TRBV5-6
d_call: NA
j_call: TRBJ2-5
cdr3_aa: CASSQNPMGLETQYF

v_call: TRBV19
d_call: NA
j_call: TRBJ1-1
cdr3_aa: CASSYIQTEAFF

v_call: TRBV4-3
d_call: TRBD2
j_call: TRBJ2-5
cdr3_aa: CASSQGPGTSGYQETQYF

v_call: TRBV27
d_call: NA
j_call: TRBJ1-2
cdr3_aa: CASSSSQTGSYGYTF

v_call: TRBV4-3
d_call: NA
j_call: TRBJ1-5
cdr3_aa: CASSQGPGSSGGGQPQHF

v_call: TRBV4-1
d_call: NA
j_call: TRBJ1-2
cdr3_aa: CASSPDRTQNYGYTF